A single sample gave rise to the 6 T cell receptor beta chains below, sequenced in a study of OX40 agonist ivuxolimab in advanced cancers. TCRdb's table, derived via immunoSEQ multiplex PCR, lists solely in-frame clones and lacks some. The profile shows roughly 50,000 clones, more than 75% of them singletons. The specimen comprised CD4+ or CD8+ T cells sorted from blood, sampled in a trial of the OX40 agonist ivuxolimab. These receptors came from an adult with an advanced solid tumor such as melanoma, head and neck, liver or kidney cancer.

This clone was counted once. V and J are TRBV19 and TRBJ1-3; D is uncertain. Germline V gene sequence: CDR1 LNHDA, CDR2 SQIVND (reference sequence). Trimming took 5 bases from V and 7 from J, leaving 18 bases between them. The CDR3 extends over 15 amino acids. The CDR3 nucleotides read TGTGCCAGTAGTTTCCTGGACCTTCCGTCGAACACCATATATTTT. Protein: CASSFLDLPSNTIYF.

V gene TRBV27 combines with J gene TRBJ1-4; TRBD1 matches at 7 bases. The ends lost 4 bases at V and 5 bases at J; junction bases unmatched: 4. Germline V gene sequence: CDR1 MNHEY, CDR2 SMNVEV (reference sequence). The CDR3 runs to 14 residues. CDR3 sequence: CASSWTGRNEKLFF. CDR3 nucleotides: TGTGCCAGCAGTTGGACAGGACGAAATGAAAAACTGTTTTTT.

The V call is TRBV29-1, the J call TRBJ1-4; 7 positions agree with TRBD1. Germline CDR1 reads SQVTM; CDR2 reads ANQGSEA. V was pared by 6 bases and J by 8 bases, with 18 bases of the junction left unmatched. This CDR3 is 16 amino acids long. As DNA, the CDR3 is TGCAGCGTCGACAGCCGCTCAGGGGGTACGAGGGAAAAACTGTTTTTT. Protein product: CSVDSRSGGTREKLFF.

V gene TRBV27 combines with J gene TRBJ1-2; D uncertain. The V gene lost 5 bases and the J gene lost 5 bases, with 12 bases spanning the gap. Germline CDR1 reads MNHEY; CDR2 reads SMNVEV (reference sequence). The CDR3 consists of 13 residues. The CDR3 DNA follows: TGTGCCAGCAGTATATATCCCGAATATGGCTACACCTTC. The encoded protein is CASSIYPEYGYTF.

The chain uses TRBV4-3 and TRBJ1-2; 7 nucleotides line up with TRBD1. The junction had 8 bases not matched to a gene; V was cut back by 0 bases and J by 4 bases. Germline CDR1 is LGHNA and CDR2 is YSLEER. The CDR3 is 16 amino acids. CDR3 region: CASSQDWRGLAYGYTF. The DNA of the CDR3 is TGCGCCAGCAGCCAAGATTGGAGGGGGCTTGCCTATGGCTACACCTTC.

The table lists this clone with a count of one. The rearrangement uses TRBV6-9 and TRBJ2-7; perhaps D is TRBD1 or TRBD2 (5 bases each). V lost 4 bases to trimming and J lost 4 bases, with 23 bases between them. Germline CDR1 reads MNHGY; CDR2 reads SVAAGI. This CDR3 comprises 17 residues. The CDR3: CASSFYFGDPQRYEQYF. Here the CDR3 DNA reads TGTGCCAGCAGTTTCTACTTTGGGGACCCCCAGAGGTACGAGCAGTACTTC.